What follows are 8 T cell receptor beta chains derived from one specimen sequenced in a study of T-cell memory formation after mild COVID-19. TCRdb reprocessed the 5' RACE reads via MiXCR and lists one record per CDR3 protein. The sample gives roughly 310,000 distinct CDR3 sequences, more than 15% of which show up once; 22% is in the top ten. Sequencing input: PBMCs or a T cell subset sorted from them (not recorded which). These TCRs come from a man younger than 35 who had mild COVID-19 (a few samples of this study predate the infection). Cell type and time point are not known.

This clonotype showed up many times. Here the CDR3 reads CASSLGASGEETQYF. CDR3 DNA sequence: TGTGCCAGCAGCTTAGGGGCTAGCGGTGAAGAGACCCAGTACTTC. This rearrangement joins TRBV7-9 to TRBJ2-5; 7 positions match TRBD2. Germline V gives CDR1 SEHNR, CDR2 FQNEAQ (reference sequence). The CDR3 loop spans 15 amino acids. The J segment lost 3 bases and the V segment lost 1 base, leaving 5 bases of the junction unmatched.

The rearrangement joins TRBV7-2 to TRBJ1-2; tentatively, D is TRBD1 (5 bases). Trimming took off 1 base at V and 3 bases at J, with 12 bases between the two ends. This CDR3 is 15 amino acids long. Germline CDR1 SGHTA, CDR2 FQGNSA. The DNA of the CDR3 is TGTGCCAGCAGCTTAGATCCGGGGGGTTACTATGGCTACACCTTC. Translated: CASSLDPGGYYGYTF. The variable domain in full, with the rest retrieved from reference TRBV7-2 and TRBJ1-2, is GAGVSQSPSNKVTEKGKDVELRCDPISGHTALYWYRQSLGQGLEFLIYFQGNSAPDKSGLPSDRFSAERTGGSVSTLTIQRTQQEDSAVYLCASSLDPGGYYGYTFGSGTRLTVV.

A few counts support this clonotype. This chain links TRBV4-1 with TRBJ1-1; D unresolved. V was pared by 0 bases and J by 2 bases, with 19 bases between. Germline V lookup: CDR1 MGHRA, CDR2 YSYEKL. The CDR3 covers 18 residues. In DNA, the CDR3 is TGCGCCAGCAGCCAAGACACCCCCGCCGGGAGATTAAACACTGAAGCTTTCTTT. Amino acid sequence: CASSQDTPAGRLNTEAFF.

The chain is built from TRBV6-1 and TRBJ2-7, with D tentatively TRBD1 (5 bases). This CDR3 spans 15 amino acids. Trimming shortened V by 2 bases and J by 8 bases, and 19 bases separated the two germline ends. Germline V gene lookup returns CDR1 MNHNS and CDR2 SASEGT. CDR3: CASSETRWGPAKQYF. In DNA, the CDR3 is TGTGCCAGCAGTGAAACCCGATGGGGCCCTGCCAAGCAGTACTTC.

This clonotype showed up just a few times. V and J are TRBV9 and TRBJ1-2; TRBD1 agrees at 8 bases. Germline V gene lookup returns CDR1 SGDLS and CDR2 YYNGEE. V lost 4 bases and J lost 6; bases outside the gene matches: 11. The CDR3 sequence is 15 residues long. CDR3 sequence reads: CASSPTPQGAHGYTF. For the CDR3, the DNA is TGTGCCAGCAGCCCAACTCCCCAGGGGGCCCATGGCTACACCTTC. Combining the CDR3 with reference TRBV9 and TRBJ1-2 gives the whole variable domain DSGVTQTPKHLITATGQRVTLRCSPRSGDLSVYWYQQSLDQGLQFLIQYYNGEERAKGNILERFSAQQFPDLHSELNLSSLELGDSALYFCASSPTPQGAHGYTFGSGTRLTVV.

The sample holds a few counts of this clonotype. The chain employs TRBV7-9 and TRBJ1-2; possibly TRBD1 for D (5 bases). Germline CDR1 SEHNR, CDR2 FQNEAQ (reference sequence). The CDR3 consists of 16 residues. Trimming removed 2 bases at V and 2 bases at J, with 15 bases between. The CDR3 DNA is TGTGCCAGCAGCTTATCGGGGCAGGGCGTAAACTATGGCTACACCTTC. Translation: CASSLSGQGVNYGYTF.

This clonotype was recorded a few times. The chain carries TRBV12-3 or TRBV12-4 and TRBJ2-1; TRBD1 is a possible D gene (6 bases). CDR3 length: 16 residues. Trimming shortened V by 3 bases and J by 3 bases, and 15 bases separated the two germline ends. The CDR3 DNA reads TGTGCCAGCAGTTTTGCGCAGGGGCGGTACTACAATGAGCAGTTCTTC. Protein sequence: CASSFAQGRYYNEQFF.

This clonotype was recorded a few times. The chain is built from TRBV19 and TRBJ1-1; D is unclear. From germline, CDR1 is LNHDA and CDR2 SQIVND (reference sequence). V was pared by 10 bases and J by 0 bases, with 15 bases between. The CDR3 contains 14 residues. CDR3 region: CATLRGSMNTEAFF. The CDR3, as DNA: TGTGCCACCCTCAGAGGGTCCATGAACACTGAAGCTTTCTTT.